This T cell receptor beta chain is drawn from a study of T cell repertoires in cytomegalovirus infection. Study-level information: Indications came from public TCR beta signatures; they pointed to CMV infection and to a matching HLA type.

MiXCR, applied by TCRdb to the reads, yields one record per CDR3 protein. The table includes about 740,000 distinct CDR3 sequences, roughly 35% detected once. The TCR originated in a human donor in good health (CMV status not recorded). Some clones in this sample may be carry-over from other donors' samples. The sample consisted of PBMCs.

This chain's CDR3 is CASSAGRLSSGANVLTF. CDR3 nucleotides: TGTGCCAGCAGTGCGGGACGGCTAAGCTCTGGGGCCAACGTCCTGACTTTC. This chain connects TRBV25-1 to TRBJ2-6, with D possibly being TRBD1 or TRBD2 (5 bases each). There are 17 residues in the CDR3. Germline-derived CDR1 and CDR2 are MGHDK and SYGVNS. Trimming removed 4 bases from V and 0 bases from J, with 13 bases in between.